These 7 T cell receptor beta chains originate from one sample sequenced in a study of neurological immune-mediated disorders. Each CDR3 protein is one row after TCRdb ran MiXCR on the 5' RACE reads. This sample has fewer than 30,000 distinct CDR3 sequences, with about an eighth found just once. The sequenced sample was PBMCs. These receptors all stem from a woman aged 60 to 75 with HTLV-1-associated myelopathy (HAM/TSP).

This clonotype occurred many times. The rearrangement joins TRBV5-1 to TRBJ2-3, with 11 bases that match TRBD2. Germline V gene sequence: CDR1 SGHRS, CDR2 YFSETQ. V trimming: 0 bases; J trimming: 2 bases; junction bases outside the gene matches: 5. CDR3 length: 17 amino acids. In DNA form, the CDR3 reads TGCGCCAGCAGCTTGGACGGACTAGCGGGTTTCACAGATACGCAGTATTTT. Translation gives CASSLDGLAGFTDTQYF.

This clonotype is labeled as large. The chain employs TRBV20-1 and TRBJ2-3; no clear D gene. Trimming stripped 3 bases from V and 3 bases from J, with 10 bases between. The CDR3 extends over 13 amino acids. In germline, CDR1 is DFQATT, CDR2 SNEGSKA (reference sequence). Written as DNA, the CDR3 is TGCAGTGCTAGGGAAGGGTCAACAGATACGCAGTATTTT. It codes for CSAREGSTDTQYF.

This clonotype was recorded at least ten times. The rearrangement joins TRBV5-1 to TRBJ2-7, with TRBD2 identical over 9 bases. CDR3 size: 16 residues. CDR1 and CDR2 from the germline V gene are SGHRS and YFSETQ. V lost 0 bases and J lost 5; bases outside the gene matches: 9. The CDR3 DNA reads as TGCGCCAGCAGCTTGGGGGGAATAGCGGGAGCCAACGAGCAGTACTTC. Its translation: CASSLGGIAGANEQYF. Combining the CDR3 with reference TRBV5-1 and TRBJ2-7 gives the whole variable domain KAGVTQTPRYLIKTRGQQVTLSCSPISGHRSVSWYQQTPGQGLQFLFEYFSETQRNKGNFPGRFSGRQFSNSRSEMNVSTLELGDSALYLCASSLGGIAGANEQYFGPGTRLTVT.

This clonotype was recorded many times. The chain couples TRBV5-1 to TRBJ2-3; TRBD2 is a possible D gene (5 bases). Deletions cut 3 bases from V and 0 bases from J, with 11 bases between. CDR3 length: 15 residues. In germline, CDR1 is SGHRS, CDR2 YFSETQ. The DNA for the CDR3 is TGCGCCAGCAGCTATACTAGACCTAGCACAGATACGCAGTATTTT. Its translation: CASSYTRPSTDTQYF.

This clonotype was detected many times. The chain recombines TRBV5-1 with TRBJ1-1; weak D call: TRBD1 (5 bases). The CDR3 has 15 residues. The V and J ends lost 2 bases and 0 bases respectively, with 11 bases between them. Per germline, CDR1 SGHRS and CDR2 YFSETQ. The CDR3 protein is CASSFTGRLNTEAFF. CDR3 bases: TGCGCCAGCAGCTTTACAGGCAGACTGAACACTGAAGCTTTCTTT.

As concerns this clonotype: An end of the junction differs from the germline gene, which may be a read error. The chain couples TRBV5-1 to TRBJ2-2; 8 bases line up with TRBD2. Germline values: CDR1 SGHRS, CDR2 YFSETQ. CDR3 size: 18 residues. The chain's CDR3 is CASSLQREYFANTGELFF. CDR3 nucleotides: TGCGCCAGTAGCTTACAGCGGGAGTATTTCGCGAACACCGGGGAGCTGTTTTTT.

This clonotype was observed at least ten times. The genes are TRBV5-1 and TRBJ2-5; tentative D call: TRBD1 (6 bases). Trimming left V 7 bases short and J 4 bases short, with 11 bases between. The CDR3 runs to 12 residues. Germline-derived CDR1 and CDR2 are SGHRS and YFSETQ. This CDR3 is CASQGFGETQYF. For the CDR3, the DNA is TGCGCCAGCCAGGGGTTCGGAGAGACCCAGTACTTC.